This T cell receptor beta chain is drawn from a study of cytomegalovirus exposure and HLA in healthy donors (dated by TCRdb to 2015 to 2018). With regard to the full study: In an earlier analysis of 450 to 750 of the donors, 250 to 350 Gb of sequence data and 95 million to 130 million unique TCR beta sequences from 180 million or so T cells were reported. Of the roughly 400 genotyped donors, 75% to 85% were placed in the genetic ancestry cluster associated with self-reported Caucasian donors. Among approximately 370 genotyped donors of the cohort, an average of approximately 220,000 unique TCR beta nucleotide sequences was sequenced per donor, of which 15% to 20% were non-productive. Rather than using new phenotypic data, the later analysis identified candidate immune exposures from TCR beta sequences and from how often those sequences occurred across donors. Both class I and class II loci were covered by HLA typing, at four-digit resolution. Along with the approximately 650-subject first cohort, a separate validation cohort of roughly 110 different subjects was used. A later analysis re-examined previously published TCR beta repertoires from just over 650 donors and added high-resolution HLA genotyping to investigate patterns of TCR occurrence. Roughly five DR-DQ haplotypes were handled as single units for association and clustering because linkage in the cohort was strong. The study was designed to test whether signatures of past pathogen exposure could be identified by cataloging public T cell receptors. The study used immunosequencing to profile the T cell repertoires of 666 subjects and linked those repertoires to cytomegalovirus serostatus. The number of donors typed differed by locus, with about 629-640 for A, B, C, DRB1 and DQB1, roughly 520 for DQA1, 600 to 610 for DPA1, and some 440 for DPB1. Donor age, sex, ethnicity and CMV serostatus were compiled together with the repertoire data. The study combined high-throughput TCR immunosequencing, statistical association of individual TCRs with disease status, and machine learning to predict cytomegalovirus infection status. Every discovery cohort repertoire had been produced on one sequencing platform. A later genetic analysis took genome-wide SNP genotypes for about three fifths of the roughly 670 donors and used that subset as a discovery cohort. An early release covering some 640 HLA-typed donors comprised roughly 300 gigabases of sequencing data and about 90 million unique TCR sequences. An earlier analysis of 500 to 750 of the donors applied high-throughput TCR beta sequencing to assess whether each TCR beta V gene segment acted as functional or pseudogenic. Summary of the overall study and its limitations: Because some donors lacked HLA typing at each locus, the association tests relied only on the typed subset. Strong co-occurrence of HLA alleles, especially DR and DQ, made assigning TCR associations to individual alleles difficult. Linkage disequilibrium might explain the correlated functional status among segregating V segments, but an unknown experimental factor could not be excluded. A later analysis found that TCR association rates varied across HLA loci, with DRB1 alleles showing the most associated TCRs and HLA-C alleles the fewest. An earlier analysis of several hundred of the donors showed that most TCR beta V segments appeared in productive rearrangements either about 87% or about 30% of the time, which broadly matched IMGT annotations. A group of highly shared sequence variants was considered likely to be a technical artifact of the sequencing pipeline. At a false discovery rate of 0.05, a later analysis linked some 18,000 TCR beta sequences to specific HLA alleles. A further reported finding was that TCR beta sequences accurately predicted the HLA-A and HLA-B alleles for most subjects in the first cohort. The study listed 150 to 200 TCR beta chains as associated with cytomegalovirus. Immune exposure information for the cohort was limited to CMV serostatus. In this cohort, only TCR beta chains were sequenced, and detectable features were limited by the absence of alpha or paired-chain data. According to the authors, the approach could potentially be generalized to other disease states and immunological phenotypes. Cytomegalovirus status was reported to be diagnosed by the classifier with high specificity and sensitivity in both the original and validation cohorts. A later analysis found that most CMV-associated TCR beta chains appeared HLA-restricted, with HLA associations seemingly driven largely by CMV exposure. A later analysis found that HLA-associated TCR beta chains were more clonally expanded and had lower generation probabilities than equally common non-associated chains. Roughly uniform sequencing depth across donors was assumed in presence/absence analyses, although this assumption may not hold. Most TCR sequences were seen in very few donors, while some public TCRs were found in many individuals. A few of the identified cytomegalovirus-associated TCR beta chains were confirmed in vitro to be specific for cytomegalovirus antigens. V-gene and J-gene trimming of TCR beta chains was associated with a missense DCLRE1C variant in a later genetic analysis, and the association was replicated in an independent cohort. According to a later analysis, parvovirus B19, influenza, CMV and Epstein-Barr virus appeared linked to several top co-occurrence clusters. A later genetic analysis reported fewer N-insertions in productive TCRs among donors in an Asian-associated ancestry cluster than the roughly 640-donor mean. Roughly 17 rarely observed V segments, including chromosome 9 orphons, were excluded from the earlier analysis of several hundred of the donors because counts were too low.

Library preparation was by the immunoSEQ multiplex PCR assay. For the multiplex PCR, a mixture combining 60 forward primers for TCR Vbeta segments and 13 reverse primers for TCR Jbeta segments was used. A multiplex PCR assay on genomic DNA amplified the CDR3 region of rearranged TCR beta genes. Amplified TCR beta libraries were sequenced as 87-base-pair reads on the Illumina HiSeq System. The authors processed their data as follows. A later analysis counted about 80 million unique TCR beta chains across the 500 to 850 repertoires, and roughly 10 million of these chains were shared by at least two donors. To remove PCR and sequencing errors, raw reads were error-corrected and collapsed into unique sequences using a nearest-neighbor algorithm that merged closely related sequences. To assign V, D and J gene segments, CDR3 sequences were aligned to IMGT reference sequences. For a sequence to be retained, a match of at least six nucleotides was required to both a V gene segment and a J gene segment. Rearrangements were classified as productive when the CDR3 lacked stop codons and remained in frame with V and J, and all other rearrangements were classified as non-productive. CDR3 was defined according to IMGT convention as the region running from the second conserved V-encoded cysteine to the conserved J-encoded phenylalanine. In an earlier analysis of around 570 of the donors, sequences lacking an unambiguous match to a single V gene segment were excluded. An earlier analysis of fewer than 750 of the donors called V segments functional above 56.7% productive rearrangements and segregating when the between-donor standard deviation exceeded 5%. A statistical classification framework was built to diagnose cytomegalovirus status from the catalog of TCR beta chain sequences. V and J gene assignment, in a later analysis, came from comparing TCR nucleotide sequences with IMGT/GENE-DB human TR gene sequences. In a later analysis, CDR3 sequences and most-parsimonious VDJ recombination scenarios were assigned using the TCRdist pipeline. In a later analysis, every TCR beta chain was defined by the combination of its CDR3 amino acid sequence and its V-gene family, and reads without a unique V-gene family were dropped. To address suspected cross-contamination and a sequencing artifact, a later analysis removed a few hundred highly shared, low-generation-probability nucleotide sequences. In a later analysis, a clonal expansion index for each public chain was calculated from normalized within-repertoire ranks of inferred template counts. Generation probabilities in a later analysis came from a VDJ recombination model fitted to out-of-frame rearrangements, and those results were checked against IGoR. A later analysis scored TCR-TCR, TCR-HLA and TCR-CMV co-occurrence with hypergeometric tests, applying a repertoire-size bias correction to TCR pairs. A later analysis estimated false discovery rates by permuting HLA or CMV assignments 20 times. In a later analysis, co-occurring TCRs were grouped with DBSCAN, and TCRdist sequence similarity was added when clustering was performed within HLA-allele-positive subsets. For co-occurrence clustering, repertoires with fewer than 30,000 or more than 120,000 public chains were excluded, along with 5 or 6 repertoires with anomalous nucleotide sharing. Entries here come from immuneACCESS through TCRdb and include only in-frame sequences with V and J called. Some clones fail to appear in such tables; in the studies checked, an unresolved V gene covers under half of the shortfall, and the cause of the remainder is unknown. V, J and clone size reflect that table, while D and trimming were determined from the DNA. This sample comprises about 59,000 clones, roughly 80% of them detected only once. Jointly, the top ten make up around 4.2% of the sample.

As to this clone: The antigen it recognizes is unknown. Base qualities are missing; no much larger clone stands one base away.

The cohort was made up of several hundred healthy bone marrow donors. At the time of sampling, every cohort member was nominally healthy, though immune exposures that went unrecorded were likely present. The donor was CMV seronegative and belonged to the group of over 300 seronegative cohort members. A peripheral blood sample was provided by each donor, and peripheral blood mononuclear cells were used for TCR beta sequencing. Genomic DNA extraction from the blood cell samples was performed with the Qiagen DNeasy Blood Extraction Kit. The sequenced material came from PBMCs. This TCR derives from a woman aged 40-49 years in good health and CMV-seronegative.

The CDR3 has the sequence CASRDRGQGIHGYTF. The DNA sequence follows: TGTGCCAGCAGAGATAGGGGACAGGGAATCCATGGCTACACCTTC. The receptor chain draws on TRBV6-5 and TRBJ1-2, with 9 central nucleotides matching TRBD1. After removal of 6 bases from V and 6 bases from J, the junction retains 11 bases not matched to a gene. Per the germline V gene, MNHEY is the CDR1 and SVGAGI is the CDR2. The CDR3, cysteine through phenylalanine, is 15 amino acids long. The CDR3 DNA has 45 bases and is translated from base 1.